Presented here are 2 T cell receptor beta chains from one specimen sequenced in a study of immune characterization of retroperitoneal liposarcoma. Each CDR3 protein gets one entry after TCRdb re-called the PCR reads with MiXCR. The sample has about 12,000 distinct CDR3 sequences, over 45% seen once; the top ten hold about 12%. What was sequenced was tumor tissue. The receptors stem from a female donor with retroperitoneal liposarcoma.

The chain combines TRBV10-3 with TRBJ2-3; TRBD1 matches at 7 bases. From germline, CDR1 is ENHRY and CDR2 SYGVKD. The CDR3 sequence is 13 residues long. The V and J ends lost 11 bases and 4 bases, in that order; junction bases with no gene match: 9. The CDR3 DNA reads TGTGCCGCCTCGGACAGGATAGCAGATACGCAGTATTTT. Translating gives CAASDRIADTQYF.

This clonotype turned up a few times. This sequence joins TRBV25-1 and TRBJ2-5, with D perhaps TRBD1 (5 bases). The J call may be faulty, since TRBJ2-7 better matches the DNA end. The germline V gene has CDR1 MGHDK and CDR2 SYGVNS. CDR3 size: 15 residues. DNA of the CDR3: TGTGCCAGCAGTGAATCAGGTGTAAAGGGGTCCGAGCAGTACTTC. It specifies CASSESGVKGSEQYF.